This T cell receptor (beta chain) was recovered during a study of blood T cell repertoires in COVID-19. In the study overall: Collection of acute and convalescent COVID-19 samples took place in the United States, Italy and Spain.

Libraries were prepared by immunoSEQ multiplex PCR; TCRdb keeps only in-frame clonotypes and omits some of them. The table shows approximately 390,000 clones, with approximately 85% occurring only once. The ends lost 5 bases at V and 4 bases at J; junction bases unmatched: 6. This CDR3 is 16 amino acids long. The germline V gene has CDR1 SNHLY and CDR2 FYNNEI. Participant ages covered roughly 18 to 89 years across about 25 US areas. Participant-given clinical history determined each cohort assignment. The chain joins TRBV2 to TRBJ1-3, with 12 bases aligning to TRBD1. The sequence derives from a woman aged 40 to 55 with acute COVID-19. Input material: PBMCs or T cells enriched from blood (not recorded which). CDR3 nucleotides: TGTGCCAGCAGTCCGGGACAGGGGGCCGGGGGAAACACCATATATTTT. Its protein product is CASSPGQGAGGNTIYF.